The subject of this entry is one T cell receptor (beta chain). Antigen specificity is unknown. This entry belongs to a study of T cells after yellow fever vaccination. Looking at the study overall: SMART-Seq v4 Ultra Low Input served to prepare low-cell-number fractions. The study's findings and limits: Peak timing came faster in the weaker secondary response, day 5 versus 15. The bulk population could contribute abundant contaminating clonotypes to FACS-sorted repertoires.

Synthesis of TCR cDNA relied on 5'RACE template switching, which attached a universal primer site and UMIs. TCRdb independently ran MiXCR on the 5' RACE reads; one entry per CDR3 protein. The sample lists around 360,000 distinct CDR3 sequences; roughly 12% were seen once. The V and J ends lost 2 bases and 5 bases respectively, with 15 bases between them. The CDR3 has 15 amino acids. Germline CDR1 reads MNHEY; CDR2 reads SVGEGT. V usage is TRBV6-2 or TRBV6-3 and J usage is TRBJ2-5; a weak D match, TRBD1 (5 bases). The TCR comes from a young man who received the YFV17D yellow fever vaccine. This specimen consisted of PBMCs, obtained on the day of the first yellow fever vaccination. The CDR3 spells CASSYGSGLMETQYF. The CDR3 bases are TGTGCCAGCAGTTACGGGTCAGGGTTGATGGAGACCCAGTACTTC.